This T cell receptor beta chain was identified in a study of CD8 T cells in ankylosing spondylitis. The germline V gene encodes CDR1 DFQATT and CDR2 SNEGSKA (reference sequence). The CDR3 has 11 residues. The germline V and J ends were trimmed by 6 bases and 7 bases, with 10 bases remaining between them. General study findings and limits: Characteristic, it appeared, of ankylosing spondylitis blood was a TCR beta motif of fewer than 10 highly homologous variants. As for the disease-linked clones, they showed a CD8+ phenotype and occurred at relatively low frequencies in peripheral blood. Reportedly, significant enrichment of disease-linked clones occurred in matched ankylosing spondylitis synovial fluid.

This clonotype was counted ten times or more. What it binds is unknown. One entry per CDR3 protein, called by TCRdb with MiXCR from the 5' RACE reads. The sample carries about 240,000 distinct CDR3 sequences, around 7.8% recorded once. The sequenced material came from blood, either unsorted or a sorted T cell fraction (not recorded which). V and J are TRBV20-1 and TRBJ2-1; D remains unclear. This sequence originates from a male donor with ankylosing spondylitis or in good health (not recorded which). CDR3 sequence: CSANRRNEQFF. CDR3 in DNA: TGCAGTGCCAACCGGCGGAATGAGCAGTTCTTC.